This TCR beta chain is drawn from a study of radiotherapy plus CTLA-4 blockade in lung cancer. Whole-study context: Under 20% of enrolled patients responded objectively, and 31% had disease control.

Trimming took 8 bases from V and 5 from J, leaving 9 bases between them. CDR1 is MNHEY and CDR2 is SMNVEV in the germline V gene (reference sequence). CDR3 size: 11 residues. Repertoires were generated with immunoSEQ multiplex PCR, while TCRdb's copy carries only in-frame clones and drops some. The sample includes 35,000 to 50,000 clones, around 72% of them seen just once. Study-wide results and limits: Reportedly, early blood T cell clone dynamics best predicted response, with interferon-beta. Researchers report tumor-derived TCR clones expanding in blood after radiotherapy plus ipilimumab.

This clone occurred once. Its antigen remains unknown. This clonotype was sampled from a human donor with non-small cell lung cancer who had a complete response to radiotherapy plus ipilimumab. Sequenced here: peripheral blood, sampled from a patient treated with radiotherapy plus ipilimumab. The V gene is TRBV27, the J gene TRBJ1-2, with D perhaps matching TRBD1 (5 bases). The CDR3: CASGRQYGYTF. The DNA for the CDR3 is TGTGCCAGCGGTCGACAGTATGGCTACACCTTC.